A selection of T cell receptor beta chains follows, all from one sample in a study of metastatic and nonmetastatic thyroid tumors. TCRdb re-clonotyped the PCR reads via MiXCR. The sample contains about 40,000 clones, less than 20% of which appear only once. What was sequenced was blood. Receptors originate from a female donor with papillary thyroid cancer or a benign thyroid nodule (not recorded which). Some clones in this sample may be carry-over from other donors' samples. Both conserved end residues are part of each CDR3. Each record gives: V gene, D gene, clone size, CDR3 length, J gene, CDR3 protein, CDR3 DNA. A D gene is named only where the DNA matches it firmly. Some rows mark clone size as missing; the rest say once, few, many or name a class of expanded clone.

v_call: TRBV6-1
d_call: NA
clone_size: many
cdr3_length: 15
j_call: TRBJ2-1
cdr3_aa: CASSFNRPTYNEQFF
cdr3_nt: TGTGCCAGCAGTTTTAACAGGCCCACCTACAATGAGCAGTTCTTC

v_call: TRBV5-1
d_call: NA
clone_size: many
cdr3_length: 11
j_call: TRBJ2-7
cdr3_aa: CASALGMEQYF
cdr3_nt: TGCGCCAGCGCCCTCGGGATGGAGCAGTACTTC

v_call: TRBV19
d_call: TRBD1
clone_size: many
cdr3_length: 13
j_call: TRBJ1-1
cdr3_aa: CASSKDRDTEAFF
cdr3_nt: TGTGCCAGTAGTAAGGACAGGGACACTGAAGCTTTCTTT

v_call: TRBV6-1
d_call: NA
clone_size: few
cdr3_length: 16
j_call: TRBJ2-1
cdr3_aa: CASSEFPRTAYNEQFF
cdr3_nt: TGTGCCAGCAGTGAATTTCCAAGGACGGCATACAATGAGCAGTTCTTC

v_call: TRBV5-1
d_call: NA
clone_size: NA
cdr3_length: 14
j_call: TRBJ2-7
cdr3_aa: CASSMGSQDYEQYF
cdr3_nt: TGCGCCAGCAGCATGGGGTCCCAGGATTACGAGCAGTACTTC

v_call: TRBV4-1
d_call: NA
clone_size: medium-sized
cdr3_length: 14
j_call: TRBJ1-1
cdr3_aa: CASSQDAGNTEAFF
cdr3_nt: TGCGCCAGCAGCCAAGATGCGGGGAACACTGAAGCTTTCTTT

v_call: TRBV4-1
d_call: TRBD1
clone_size: many
cdr3_length: 17
j_call: TRBJ2-1
cdr3_aa: CASSQGLGGRLDNEQFF
cdr3_nt: TGCGCCAGCAGCCAAGGATTAGGGGGCCGCCTCGACAATGAGCAGTTCTTC

v_call: TRBV7-9
d_call: NA
clone_size: many
cdr3_length: 12
j_call: TRBJ1-2
cdr3_aa: CASSLASQSYTF
cdr3_nt: TGTGCCAGCAGCTTAGCGTCTCAGTCCTACACCTTC

v_call: TRBV4-1
d_call: NA
clone_size: NA
cdr3_length: 16
j_call: TRBJ2-7
cdr3_aa: CASSLSIEEITYERYF
cdr3_nt: TGCGCCAGCAGCCTCAGCATTGAGGAGATCACCTACGAGAGGTACTTC

v_call: TRBV30
d_call: NA
clone_size: many
cdr3_length: 14
j_call: TRBJ1-3
cdr3_aa: CAWSVGGAGNTIYF
cdr3_nt: TGTGCCTGGAGTGTAGGAGGGGCTGGAAACACCATATATTTT

v_call: TRBV12-3/TRBV12-4
d_call: NA
clone_size: NA
cdr3_length: 11
j_call: TRBJ2-7
cdr3_aa: CASSPSYEHYF
cdr3_nt: TGTGCCAGCAGTCCATCCTACGAGCATTACTTC

v_call: TRBV12-5
d_call: TRBD2
clone_size: few
cdr3_length: 15
j_call: TRBJ2-3
cdr3_aa: CASGQAGVGGDTQYF
cdr3_nt: TGTGCTAGTGGACAAGCGGGAGTCGGTGGAGATACGCAGTATTTT

v_call: TRBV27
d_call: NA
clone_size: many
cdr3_length: 11
j_call: TRBJ2-7
cdr3_aa: CASRGVSEQYF
cdr3_nt: TGTGCCAGCAGGGGGGTTTCCGAGCAGTACTTC

v_call: TRBV7-2
d_call: NA
clone_size: NA
cdr3_length: 11
j_call: TRBJ2-3
cdr3_aa: CASSLSYTQYF
cdr3_nt: TGTGCCAGCAGCTTATCCTATACGCAGTATTTT

v_call: TRBV12-3/TRBV12-4
d_call: NA
clone_size: NA
cdr3_length: 15
j_call: TRBJ2-1
cdr3_aa: CASSLGVPPKDEQFF
cdr3_nt: TGCGCCAGCAGTTTAGGTGTCCCCCCAAAAGATGAGCAGTTCTTC

v_call: TRBV5-8
d_call: TRBD1
clone_size: many
cdr3_length: 14
j_call: TRBJ1-2
cdr3_aa: CASSLRQGVHGYTF
cdr3_nt: TGTGCCAGCAGCTTGCGACAGGGAGTCCATGGCTACACCTTC

v_call: TRBV4-1
d_call: NA
clone_size: many
cdr3_length: 13
j_call: TRBJ1-2
cdr3_aa: CASSQAVRDGYTF
cdr3_nt: TGCGCCAGCAGCCAAGCCGTCAGGGACGGCTACACCTTC

v_call: TRBV5-1
d_call: NA
clone_size: many
cdr3_length: 14
j_call: TRBJ2-2
cdr3_aa: CASSFEWNTGELFF
cdr3_nt: TGCGCCAGCAGCTTTGAGTGGAACACCGGGGAGCTGTTTTTT

v_call: TRBV5-1
d_call: TRBD1
clone_size: many
cdr3_length: 16
j_call: TRBJ2-5
cdr3_aa: CASSLDWSGGLKTQYF
cdr3_nt: TGCGCCAGCAGCTTGGATTGGTCAGGGGGCTTAAAGACCCAGTACTTC

v_call: TRBV9
d_call: TRBD2
clone_size: NA
cdr3_length: 17
j_call: TRBJ2-1
cdr3_aa: CASSVDSSGRSNNEQFF
cdr3_nt: TGTGCCAGCAGCGTAGATTCGAGCGGGAGGTCCAACAATGAGCAGTTCTTC

v_call: TRBV28
d_call: NA
clone_size: many
cdr3_length: 15
j_call: TRBJ2-7
cdr3_aa: CASSPLPGISYEQYF
cdr3_nt: TGTGCCAGCAGTCCCCTCCCAGGCATCTCCTACGAGCAGTACTTC

v_call: TRBV9
d_call: NA
clone_size: NA
cdr3_length: 17
j_call: TRBJ2-1
cdr3_aa: CASSATGTARWVNEQFF
cdr3_nt: TGTGCCAGCAGCGCAACCGGTACGGCCCGGTGGGTGAATGAGCAGTTCTTC

v_call: TRBV4-1
d_call: TRBD1
clone_size: many
cdr3_length: 15
j_call: TRBJ2-1
cdr3_aa: CASSIPGGGYNEQFF
cdr3_nt: TGCGCCAGCAGCATTCCAGGGGGTGGATACAATGAGCAGTTCTTC

v_call: TRBV11-2
d_call: TRBD1
clone_size: many
cdr3_length: 15
j_call: TRBJ2-7
cdr3_aa: CASSRTGTANYEQYF
cdr3_nt: TGTGCCAGCAGCAGGACCGGGACAGCTAACTACGAGCAGTACTTC

v_call: TRBV7-3
d_call: NA
clone_size: many
cdr3_length: 17
j_call: TRBJ2-7
cdr3_aa: CASSLGGVAGRTYEQYF
cdr3_nt: TGTGCCAGCAGCTTAGGCGGTGTTGCGGGTCGGACCTACGAGCAGTACTTC

v_call: TRBV11-1
d_call: TRBD2
clone_size: NA
cdr3_length: 17
j_call: TRBJ2-7
cdr3_aa: CASSVEPGLAGSYEQYF
cdr3_nt: TGTGCCAGCAGCGTCGAACCGGGACTAGCGGGATCCTACGAGCAGTACTTC

v_call: TRBV18
d_call: TRBD1
clone_size: many
cdr3_length: 16
j_call: TRBJ1-5
cdr3_aa: CASSPSTGSGNQPQHF
cdr3_nt: TGTGCCAGCTCACCGTCGACAGGGTCGGGCAATCAGCCCCAGCATTTT

v_call: TRBV19
d_call: NA
clone_size: few
cdr3_length: 13
j_call: TRBJ1-1
cdr3_aa: CASSRGGGTEAFF
cdr3_nt: TGTGCCAGTAGTAGAGGGGGGGGCACTGAAGCTTTCTTT

v_call: TRBV29-1
d_call: NA
clone_size: many
cdr3_length: 12
j_call: TRBJ2-3
cdr3_aa: CSVGSQSDTQYF
cdr3_nt: TGCAGCGTTGGGTCCCAGTCAGATACGCAGTATTTT

v_call: TRBV15
d_call: NA
clone_size: many
cdr3_length: 13
j_call: TRBJ2-7
cdr3_aa: CATSSQDIHEQYF
cdr3_nt: TGTGCCACCAGCAGTCAGGACATCCACGAGCAGTACTTC

v_call: TRBV6-1
d_call: NA
clone_size: few
cdr3_length: 16
j_call: TRBJ2-1
cdr3_aa: CASSPTSGSSYNEQFF
cdr3_nt: TGTGCCAGCAGCCCTACCTCCGGGAGCTCCTACAATGAGCAGTTCTTC

v_call: TRBV27
d_call: TRBD1
clone_size: medium-sized
cdr3_length: 15
j_call: TRBJ2-7
cdr3_aa: CASSHGTGGSYEQYF
cdr3_nt: TGTGCCAGCAGCCACGGGACAGGGGGCTCCTACGAGCAGTACTTC

v_call: TRBV20-1
d_call: TRBD2
clone_size: many
cdr3_length: 15
j_call: TRBJ2-1
cdr3_aa: CSANGLAGINNEQFF
cdr3_nt: TGCAGTGCCAACGGACTAGCGGGGATTAACAATGAGCAGTTCTTC

v_call: TRBV7-6
d_call: TRBD1
clone_size: many
cdr3_length: 15
j_call: TRBJ2-7
cdr3_aa: CASSQRQGAIYEQYF
cdr3_nt: TGTGCCAGCAGCCAGAGACAGGGGGCGATCTACGAGCAGTACTTC

v_call: TRBV3-1
d_call: NA
clone_size: many
cdr3_length: 17
j_call: TRBJ1-1
cdr3_aa: CASSPQRFLRGETEAFF
cdr3_nt: TGTGCCAGCAGCCCGCAGCGCTTTCTTCGTGGGGAGACTGAAGCTTTCTTT

v_call: TRBV11-2
d_call: TRBD2
clone_size: NA
cdr3_length: 14
j_call: TRBJ2-7
cdr3_aa: CASSLGGTNYEQYF
cdr3_nt: TGTGCCAGCAGCTTAGGCGGGACTAACTACGAGCAGTACTTC

v_call: TRBV5-1
d_call: NA
clone_size: NA
cdr3_length: 14
j_call: TRBJ2-7
cdr3_aa: CASRLRRLGYEQYF
cdr3_nt: TGCGCCAGCAGATTGCGTCGACTGGGCTACGAGCAGTACTTC

v_call: TRBV6-5
d_call: NA
clone_size: NA
cdr3_length: 19
j_call: TRBJ2-5
cdr3_aa: CASSYSFRGSGCRGETQYF
cdr3_nt: TGTGCCAGCAGTTACTCATTCAGGGGTAGCGGGTGCCGTGGGGAGACCCAGTACTTC

v_call: TRBV20-1
d_call: TRBD2
clone_size: many
cdr3_length: 15
j_call: TRBJ2-1
cdr3_aa: CSARDSRGGFDEQFF
cdr3_nt: TGCAGTGCTAGAGATTCACGGGGGGGTTTCGATGAGCAGTTCTTC

v_call: TRBV2
d_call: NA
clone_size: many
cdr3_length: 16
j_call: TRBJ2-3
cdr3_aa: CASSESGLGGTDTQYF
cdr3_nt: TGTGCCAGCAGTGAATCAGGGCTGGGCGGGACAGATACGCAGTATTTT

v_call: TRBV5-4
d_call: NA
clone_size: many
cdr3_length: 12
j_call: TRBJ2-2
cdr3_aa: CASSLSGGELFF
cdr3_nt: TGTGCCAGCAGCTTGAGTGGGGGGGAGCTGTTTTTT

v_call: TRBV7-6
d_call: NA
clone_size: many
cdr3_length: 16
j_call: TRBJ1-5
cdr3_aa: CASSLNPGQPNQPQHF
cdr3_nt: TGTGCCAGCAGCTTAAATCCCGGACAGCCCAATCAGCCCCAGCATTTT

v_call: TRBV6-1
d_call: NA
clone_size: few
cdr3_length: 16
j_call: TRBJ2-7
cdr3_aa: CASSSLHRSPSYEQYF
cdr3_nt: TGTGCCAGCAGTAGCCTTCACCGCTCCCCCTCCTACGAGCAGTACTTC

v_call: TRBV5-4
d_call: NA
clone_size: many
cdr3_length: 15
j_call: TRBJ2-7
cdr3_aa: CATSKTGEGLYEQYF
cdr3_nt: TGTGCCACCAGCAAGACTGGAGAGGGGCTGTACGAGCAGTACTTC

v_call: TRBV6-4
d_call: NA
clone_size: many
cdr3_length: 15
j_call: TRBJ2-6
cdr3_aa: CASSDSMGGANVLTF
cdr3_nt: TGTGCCAGCAGTGACTCGATGGGTGGGGCCAACGTCCTGACTTTC

v_call: TRBV19
d_call: NA
clone_size: NA
cdr3_length: 12
j_call: TRBJ2-7
cdr3_aa: CASSQTQYEQYF
cdr3_nt: TGTGCCAGTAGTCAAACACAATACGAGCAGTACTTC

v_call: TRBV5-1
d_call: NA
clone_size: many
cdr3_length: 15
j_call: TRBJ2-3
cdr3_aa: CASSWISGSTDTQYF
cdr3_nt: TGCGCCAGCAGCTGGATATCAGGGAGCACAGATACGCAGTATTTT

v_call: TRBV28
d_call: TRBD1
clone_size: many
cdr3_length: 15
j_call: TRBJ2-3
cdr3_aa: CASSSTGFLTDTQYF
cdr3_nt: TGTGCCAGCAGTTCGACAGGGTTCCTCACAGATACGCAGTATTTT

v_call: TRBV20-1
d_call: NA
clone_size: many
cdr3_length: 17
j_call: TRBJ2-7
cdr3_aa: CSAPASHRRNRFYEQYF
cdr3_nt: TGCAGTGCCCCCGCCAGCCACAGGAGAAACCGGTTTTACGAGCAGTACTTC

v_call: TRBV4-2
d_call: NA
clone_size: NA
cdr3_length: 16
j_call: TRBJ2-1
cdr3_aa: CASSPRRTASFNEQFF
cdr3_nt: TGTGCCAGCAGCCCTAGGAGGACAGCCTCATTCAATGAGCAGTTCTTC

v_call: TRBV12-5
d_call: NA
clone_size: NA
cdr3_length: 10
j_call: TRBJ1-6
cdr3_aa: CASGPRAILF
cdr3_nt: TGTGCTAGTGGACCACGGGCTATATTGTTT

v_call: TRBV3-1
d_call: NA
clone_size: NA
cdr3_length: 13
j_call: TRBJ2-7
cdr3_aa: CASSLRVIYEQYF
cdr3_nt: TGTGCCAGCAGCCTAAGGGTTATCTACGAGCAGTACTTC

v_call: TRBV6-1
d_call: TRBD1
clone_size: few
cdr3_length: 14
j_call: TRBJ1-5
cdr3_aa: CASSPQGGNQPQHF
cdr3_nt: TGTGCCAGCAGCCCGCAGGGGGGGAATCAGCCCCAGCATTTT